This record covers a single TCR beta chain. The sample holds one count of this clone. Its antigen has not been determined. Nothing much larger sits one base from this clone, and base qualities are not available. The sample belongs to a study of PD-1 blockade in classical Hodgkin lymphoma (TCRdb year 2020). As for the study more broadly: Nivolumab dosing was 3 mg/kg intravenously every 2 weeks, continuing until either disease progression or unacceptable toxicity. The study used CyTOF and TCR beta sequencing to define a peripheral blood immune signature of response to PD-1 blockade in classical Hodgkin lymphoma. Broad study findings and their caveats: Baseline TCR diversity was reported to be lower in newly diagnosed patients than in healthy donors, and even lower in relapsed/refractory patients. Trial patients with a complete response had baseline diversity similar to that of newly diagnosed patients, while partial responders and progressors had significantly lower diversity. Only a single clinical trial cohort was studied, and what caused the repertoire differences, possibly disease activity or prior therapy, remained undefined. A significant rise by C4D1 was seen in CD4+ but not CD8+ TCR diversity (p=0.0027 vs p=0.16), with the rise being most apparent in complete responders (p=0.02). Lower diversity was observed in patients in whom nivolumab was started less than 1 year after ASCT, and these patients were excluded from later analyses so that confounding by immune reconstitution would be avoided.

The Qiagen DNeasy kit was used to extract genomic DNA from unsorted PBMCs and from the negatively selected CD4+ and CD8+ fractions. Amplification of TCR beta CDR3 regions was done by immunoSEQ multiplex PCR with primers that anneal to V and J segments. Amplification bias was minimized using a synthetic immune receptor repertoire, and residual bias was removed computationally after sequencing. The authors' pipeline ran thus. Repertoire diversity was quantified as the Shannon entropy index using custom Python scripts. Unsorted, CD4+ and CD8+ repertoires were analyzed separately, except in combined analyses where CD4+ and CD8+ sequences were merged in silico. Clonal expansion was defined as at least a 2-fold frequency increase after treatment relative to C1D1, with a pseudocount of 0.5 for undetected baseline clones. Clones with 0 or 1 copy at C1D1 were defined as singleton clones, while clones with 2 or more copies were defined as non-singleton clones. Clones expanded in unsorted samples were annotated as CD4+, CD8+ or unknown by matching protein sequences in sorted samples from the same patient. Wilcoxon tests were applied to paired samples to test diversity changes from C1D1 to C4D1. TCRdb re-hosts the immuneACCESS table, in-frame sequences only. Its copies lack some clones; in the studies checked, an unresolved V gene accounts for under half of them, and the cause for the rest is not known. V, J and clone size reflect that table, while D and trimming were determined from the DNA. This sample gives 31,000 or so clones in total; roughly 80% of them show up just once. Approximately 0.8% of the sample is taken by the ten largest.

The time point tag for this specimen amounts to: cycle 4 day 1 (C4D1), after more than five weeks of nivolumab. Every trial patient had relapsed after autologous stem cell transplantation, and cohorts A, B and C differed in prior brentuximab vedotin exposure. Using a Miltenyi CD4+ T cell isolation kit, CD4+ T cells were purified from thawed PBMCs through magnetic negative selection. The trial cohort included 55 to 60 patients with relapsed/refractory classical Hodgkin lymphoma, and each patient had a best overall response of complete response, partial response or progressive disease. Trial patients were treated with single-agent nivolumab in the multi-cohort phase II CheckMate 205 trial. An independent review committee assessed best overall response by applying the 2007 International Working Group response criteria. Trial PBMCs were collected just before the start of nivolumab (C1D1) and during therapy at cycle 2 day 1 and cycle 4 day 1. Peripheral blood was collected in 8 mL Vacutainer Cell Preparation Tubes, from which PBMCs were isolated by centrifugation and then cryopreserved. Purified CD4+ and CD8+ fractions were generated only in cases for which an additional PBMC sample was available. Magnetically labelled cells were depleted on LS columns in a quadroMACS separator, and the flow-through was collected as the purified fraction.

The junction carries 29 bases between V and J, which are trimmed by 7 bases and 5 bases respectively. CDR1 and CDR2, looked up from the germline V gene (reference sequence), are SEHNR and FQNEAQ. The CDR3 runs 18 amino acids, cysteine and phenylalanine included. Only the CDR3 portion is preserved as DNA: 54 bases, with reading frame beginning at the first base. The chain was built from TRBV7-9 and TRBJ1-2; the D gene is possibly TRBD1, with 6 bases matching. This receptor was taken from a human donor with classical Hodgkin lymphoma. The starting material was CD4+ T cells from blood, obtained before the fourth cycle of nivolumab. DNA sequence: TGTGCCAGCAACCCCCCGTGGCGACAGGCCCTATTGAGGTATGGCTACACCTTC. Its protein reads: CASNPPWRQALLRYGYTF.